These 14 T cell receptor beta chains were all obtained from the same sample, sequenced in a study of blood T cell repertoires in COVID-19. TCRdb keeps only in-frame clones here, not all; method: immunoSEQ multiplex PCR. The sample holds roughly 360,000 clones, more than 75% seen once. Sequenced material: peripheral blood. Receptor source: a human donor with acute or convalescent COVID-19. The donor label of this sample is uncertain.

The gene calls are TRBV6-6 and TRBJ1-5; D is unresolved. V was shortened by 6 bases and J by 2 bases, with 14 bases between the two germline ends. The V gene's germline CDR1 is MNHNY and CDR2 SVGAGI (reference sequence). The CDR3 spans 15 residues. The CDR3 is CASRSGQHRNQPQHF. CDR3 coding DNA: TGTGCCAGCAGGTCGGGTCAACACCGCAATCAGCCCCAGCATTTT.

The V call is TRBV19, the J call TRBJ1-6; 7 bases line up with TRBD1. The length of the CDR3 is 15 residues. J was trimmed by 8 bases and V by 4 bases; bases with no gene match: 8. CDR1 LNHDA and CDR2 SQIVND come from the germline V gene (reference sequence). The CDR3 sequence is CASSTYRGGDSPLHF. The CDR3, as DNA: TGTGCCAGTAGTACCTACAGGGGAGGTGATTCACCCCTCCACTTT.

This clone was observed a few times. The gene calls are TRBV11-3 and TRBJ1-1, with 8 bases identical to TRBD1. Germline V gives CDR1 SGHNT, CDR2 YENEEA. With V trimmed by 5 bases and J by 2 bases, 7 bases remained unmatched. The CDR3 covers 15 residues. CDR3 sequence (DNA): TGTGCCAGCAGCCCGCCGGGACAGGATAACACTGAAGCTTTCTTT. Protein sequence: CASSPPGQDNTEAFF.

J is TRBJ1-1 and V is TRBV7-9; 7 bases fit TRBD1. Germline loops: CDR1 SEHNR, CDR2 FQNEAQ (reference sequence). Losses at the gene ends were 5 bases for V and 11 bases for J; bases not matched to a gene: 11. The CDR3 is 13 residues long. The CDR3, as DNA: TGTGCCAGCAGCCTGATCGTACAGGGGAGGGCTTTCTTT. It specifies CASSLIVQGRAFF.

CDR3 residues: CASSADRSYGYTF. CDR3 nucleotides: TGTGCCAGCAGTGCGGACAGATCCTATGGCTACACCTTC. The rearrangement joins TRBV2 to TRBJ1-2; tentatively, D is TRBD1 (6 bases). CDR3 length equals 13 residues. V was clipped by 4 bases and J by 4 bases, with 10 bases between them. Per the germline V gene, CDR1 is SNHLY and CDR2 is FYNNEI.

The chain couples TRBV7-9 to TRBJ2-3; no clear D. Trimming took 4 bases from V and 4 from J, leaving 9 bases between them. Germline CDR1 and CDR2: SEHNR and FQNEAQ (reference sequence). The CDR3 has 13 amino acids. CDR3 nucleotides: TGTGCCAGCAGCTCTAGTAGACCAGATACGCAGTATTTT. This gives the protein CASSSSRPDTQYF.

Written as DNA, the CDR3 is TGTGCCAGCAGTTACGAAGGGGACAGGGGGCGGTCACCCCTCCACTTT. Protein product: CASSYEGDRGRSPLHF. The chain links TRBV6-6 to TRBJ1-6; TRBD1 matches at 12 bases. The CDR3 contains 16 residues. The V gene end was trimmed by 2 bases and the J gene end by 10 bases; junction bases not matched to a gene: 6. Germline values: CDR1 MNHNY, CDR2 SVGAGI (reference sequence).

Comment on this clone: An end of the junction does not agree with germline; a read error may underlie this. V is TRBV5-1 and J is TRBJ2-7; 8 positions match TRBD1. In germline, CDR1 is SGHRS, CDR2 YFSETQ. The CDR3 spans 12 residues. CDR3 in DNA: TGCGCCAGCAGCTTGGCGGGGTCAGGGGGCGACTTC. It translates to CASSLAGSGGDF.

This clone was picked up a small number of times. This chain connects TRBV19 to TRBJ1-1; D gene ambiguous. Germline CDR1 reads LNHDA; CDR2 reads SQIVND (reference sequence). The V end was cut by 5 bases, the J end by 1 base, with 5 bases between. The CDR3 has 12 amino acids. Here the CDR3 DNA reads TGTGCCAGTAGTGGCAGGAACACTGAAGCTTTCTTT. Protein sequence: CASSGRNTEAFF.

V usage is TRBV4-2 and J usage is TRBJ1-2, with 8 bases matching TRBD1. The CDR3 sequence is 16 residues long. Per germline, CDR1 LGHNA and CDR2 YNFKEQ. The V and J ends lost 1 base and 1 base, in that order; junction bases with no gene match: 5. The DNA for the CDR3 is TGTGCCAGCAGCCAAGCGGGGGACAGGCTTAACTATGGCTACACCTTC. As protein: CASSQAGDRLNYGYTF.

The CDR3 region is CASSLQGSTEAFF. CDR3 nucleotide sequence: TGTGCCAGCAGCCTCCAGGGATCCACTGAAGCTTTCTTT. This chain uses TRBV14 with TRBJ1-1, with a weak D call TRBD1 (5 bases). The length of the CDR3 is 13 residues. Deletions cut 4 bases from V and 4 bases from J, with 10 bases between. Looked up from germline, CDR1 is SGHDN and CDR2 is FVKESK.

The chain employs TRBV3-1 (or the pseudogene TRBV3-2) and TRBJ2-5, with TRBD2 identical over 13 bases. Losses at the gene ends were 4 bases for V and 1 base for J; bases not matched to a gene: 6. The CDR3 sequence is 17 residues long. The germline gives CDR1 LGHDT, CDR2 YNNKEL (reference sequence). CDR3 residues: CASSPGTSGVSQETQYF. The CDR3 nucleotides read TGTGCCAGCAGCCCTGGGACTAGCGGGGTCTCCCAAGAGACCCAGTACTTC.

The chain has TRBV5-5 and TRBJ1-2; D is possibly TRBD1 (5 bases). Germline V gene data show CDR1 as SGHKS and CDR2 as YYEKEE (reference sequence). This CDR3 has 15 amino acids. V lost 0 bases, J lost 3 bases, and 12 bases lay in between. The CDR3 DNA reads TGTGCCAGCAGCTTGGCCGGCGTAGGGGACTATGGCTACACCTTC. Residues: CASSLAGVGDYGYTF.

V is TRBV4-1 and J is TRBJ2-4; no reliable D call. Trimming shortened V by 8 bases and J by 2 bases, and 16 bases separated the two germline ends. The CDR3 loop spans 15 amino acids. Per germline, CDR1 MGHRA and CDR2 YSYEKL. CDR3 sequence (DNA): TGCGCCAGCGCTTGGGTACGGAGCCCCAAAAACATTCAGTACTTC. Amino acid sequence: CASAWVRSPKNIQYF.